The entry below describes one T cell receptor beta chain. CDR3 length: 12 amino acids. The germline V and J ends were trimmed by 4 bases and 4 bases, with 8 bases remaining between them. Germline CDR1 and CDR2: LGHDT and YNNKEL (reference sequence). The data stem from a study of T cell responses to AZD1222 COVID-19 vaccine. Using immunoSEQ multiplex PCR, the repertoire was profiled, and TCRdb retains in-frame clones only, with some absent. The sample has about 130,000 clones, about nine tenths seen once; the top ten hold around a sixth. Sequences were derived from peripheral blood, sampled on day 0 of MenACWY control vaccination. The receptor was isolated from an adult in good health. This sequence joins TRBV3-1 (or the pseudogene TRBV3-2) and TRBJ2-7; TRBD1 might be the D (6 bases). The CDR3 loop reads CASSRTVYEQYF. CDR3 sequence (DNA): TGTGCCAGCAGCCGGACAGTTTACGAGCAGTACTTC.